This T cell receptor (beta chain) comes out of a study of graft-versus-host responses after intestinal transplantation. Study overall: Recipients were given multivisceral, liver-intestinal, or isolated intestinal transplants. Recipients across the board were started on anti-thymocyte globulin induction, then kept on tacrolimus and steroids for about three years.

Looked up from germline, CDR1 is SSHAT and CDR2 is FNYEAQ (reference sequence). Deletions cut 1 base from V and 3 bases from J, with 8 bases between. The CDR3 has 14 amino acids. Whole-study findings and limits: Association was observed between peak circulating GvH clone levels and early post-transplant HvG declines. Recipient marrow showed GvH clones, some seen first in ileum or blood.

Clones were read by immunoSEQ multiplex PCR, and TCRdb kept only the in-frame ones, dropping some. The profile shows around 100,000 clones, roughly 93% of them singletons. Regarding this clone: Its antigen is not identified.

This receptor was taken from a human donor who received an intestinal transplant. This chain uses TRBV7-7 with TRBJ2-3; D unclear. Here the sequenced sample was unstimulated CD8+ T cells sorted from spleen or lymph node cells, taken before intestinal transplant. The CDR3 DNA is TGTGCCAGCAGCTTAGATGGCGTTACAGATACGCAGTATTTT. Residues: CASSLDGVTDTQYF.